Described below is a single T cell receptor beta chain sequence and its context. Germline lookup yields CDR1 KGHSH and CDR2 LQKENI. The V end was cut by 1 base, the J end by 5 bases, with 15 bases between. This CDR3 has 16 amino acids. This record belongs to a study of T cell changes during pregnancy in multiple sclerosis. Repertoires were generated with immunoSEQ multiplex PCR, while TCRdb's copy carries only in-frame clones and drops some. The table has some 87,000 clones, roughly nine tenths seen once; the top ten hold roughly 0.21%. The J gene is TRBJ1-5, the V gene TRBV18, with a possible D match to TRBD1 (5 bases). The sample in question was CD4+ T cells from peripheral blood mononuclear cells, obtained before pregnancy. This clonotype was obtained from a female donor with multiple sclerosis, enrolled in a pregnancy study. CDR3 nucleotide sequence: TGTGCCAGCTCACCACGAGAGGCCCGGGGGTATCAGCCCCAGCATTTT. Translation: CASSPREARGYQPQHF.